Listed below are T cell receptor beta chains from one sample, sequenced in a study of radiotherapy plus CTLA-4 blockade in lung cancer. Data came from immunoSEQ multiplex PCR; TCRdb stores just in-frame clones and leaves some out. The sample holds some 92,000 clones, about 81% seen once. The material sequenced was peripheral blood, taken from a patient treated with radiotherapy plus ipilimumab. These receptors originate from a human donor with non-small cell lung cancer who had a partial response to radiotherapy plus ipilimumab. Each CDR3 is given without its conserved first and last residue. D genes are given only for firm matches. Clone size is given for some rows only: seen once, a few or many times, or a class if the clone is expanded.

D gene | J gene | CDR3 length | V gene | clone size | CDR3 protein
TRBD2 | TRBJ2-7 | 13 | TRBV7-2 | . | ASSLTSGLSYEQY
TRBD1 | TRBJ1-1 | 16 | TRBV12-5 | . | ASGLGAGGMFGNTEAF
. | TRBJ1-1 | 11 | TRBV28 | . | ASSLSDLYEAF
TRBD2 | TRBJ2-7 | 13 | TRBV7-2 | . | ASSLWGGSSYEQY
TRBD2 | TRBJ2-7 | 10 | TRBV9 | . | ASSPGGYEQY
. | TRBJ2-7 | 13 | TRBV5-1 | . | ASSLAGLGTYEQY
. | TRBJ1-2 | 13 | TRBV5-1 | . | ASSSPPTGNYGYT
. | TRBJ2-7 | 12 | TRBV27 | . | ASSFARGGYEQY
TRBD1 | TRBJ1-5 | 15 | TRBV6-9 | . | ASSYFRGRPSNQPQH
. | TRBJ1-5 | 12 | TRBV28 | . | ASSLPTGGQPQH
TRBD2 | TRBJ2-3 | 11 | TRBV27 | . | ASRGSGTDTQY
. | TRBJ2-5 | 12 | TRBV5-1 | . | ASSFEQGRETQY
. | TRBJ1-3 | 10 | TRBV7-9 | . | ASSPVGNTIY
. | TRBJ1-5 | 12 | TRBV28 | few | ASRLMNSNQPQH
. | TRBJ1-3 | 11 | TRBV7-9 | . | ASSLLHGNTIY
. | TRBJ2-3 | 13 | TRBV10-2 | . | ASSFSGKGADTQY
TRBD1 | TRBJ1-3 | 12 | TRBV29-1 | . | SVDGTGQGNTIY
TRBD2 | TRBJ2-2 | 13 | TRBV7-9 | . | ASSLTSGMAGELF
. | TRBJ2-5 | 13 | TRBV15 | . | ATSSWDGRGETQY
. | TRBJ2-3 | 13 | TRBV5-1 | . | ASSFVKPITDTQY
. | TRBJ1-1 | 12 | TRBV5-1 | . | ASSLGTSNTEAF
TRBD1 | TRBJ2-5 | 14 | TRBV4-1 | . | ASSQEGDSLGETQY
TRBD1 | TRBJ1-5 | 13 | TRBV28 | . | ASSLLEGANQPQH
. | TRBJ2-1 | 10 | TRBV10-2 | . | ASSLVDNEQF
TRBD2 | TRBJ2-3 | 13 | TRBV7-3 | . | ASSFLAGLTDTQY
TRBD2 | TRBJ2-1 | 14 | TRBV18 | . | ASSEILAGVSNEQF
. | TRBJ1-5 | 12 | TRBV2 | . | ASSETGQNQPQH
TRBD2 | TRBJ2-5 | 13 | TRBV7-2 | . | ASSPSRGGEETQY
. | TRBJ2-1 | 13 | TRBV6-5 | . | ASSQRLISASEQF
. | TRBJ2-5 | 11 | TRBV14 | . | ASSPGDGETQY
. | TRBJ1-1 | 13 | TRBV5-6 | . | ASSGGDYANTEAF